These 15 T cell receptor beta chains originate from one sample sequenced in a study of control samples from healthy donors and cancer patients. Only in-frame clones appear in the TCRdb table, and some are missing; sequencing was by immunoSEQ multiplex PCR. The sample records 130,000 to 150,000 clones, 85% to 95% being singletons. Material for sequencing was PBMCs. Source of these receptors: a man aged 55 to 70 with colorectal cancer.

This clone occurred once. The chain couples TRBV5-1 to TRBJ2-7; D is perhaps TRBD1 (6 bases). This CDR3 spans 12 amino acids. Germline V lookup: CDR1 SGHRS, CDR2 YFSETQ. Trimming took 0 bases from V and 6 from J, leaving 7 bases between them. Here the CDR3 DNA reads TGCGCCAGCAGCTTGGACAGGGCCGAGCAGTACTTC. Translating it yields CASSLDRAEQYF.

The chain joins TRBV2 to TRBJ2-2; 15 bases line up with TRBD2. V shed 11 bases, J shed 4 bases, and the junction held 11 bases outside the gene matches. The CDR3 consists of 17 residues. Germline V lookup: CDR1 SNHLY, CDR2 FYNNEI. The CDR3 sequence is CAGTRTSGGAGTGELFF. Written as DNA, the CDR3 is TGTGCCGGCACGCGGACTAGCGGGGGGGCGGGCACCGGGGAGCTGTTTTTT.

The chain links TRBV7-7 to TRBJ2-5, with D tentatively TRBD1 (5 bases). This CDR3 has 12 residues. The V end was cut by 1 base, the J end by 9 bases, with 9 bases between. CDR1 and CDR2 (germline): SSHAT, FNYEAQ (reference sequence). The DNA for the CDR3 is TGTGCCAGCAGCTTAGAGGGGTCGGCCCAGTACTTC. Amino acids: CASSLEGSAQYF.

This chain links TRBV6-4 with TRBJ1-6, with D tentatively TRBD1 (5 bases). Trimming removed 2 bases at V and 3 bases at J, with 8 bases between. Germline V CDR1 and CDR2: MRHNA, SNTAGT. CDR3 length equals 15 residues. CDR3 sequence reads: CASSDGGHYNSPLHF. The CDR3 DNA is TGTGCCAGCAGTGACGGGGGTCACTATAATTCACCCCTCCACTTT.

The genes are TRBV10-2 and TRBJ2-6, with a possible D match to TRBD1 (5 bases). V lost 4 bases and J lost 5, with 24 bases in between. Germline CDR1 and CDR2: WSHSY and SAAADI. This CDR3 is 19 amino acids long. The CDR3 region has the DNA TGCGCCAGCAGTGGCACTCCAGGGCGCAGCTTCGTGAGGGCCAACGTCCTGACTTTC. This encodes CASSGTPGRSFVRANVLTF.

The chain employs TRBV29-1 and TRBJ2-7; D gene uncertain. Trimming removed 3 bases at V and 2 bases at J, with 11 bases between. The germline V gene encodes CDR1 SQVTM and CDR2 ANQGSEA. CDR3 length: 13 residues. The CDR3 region has the DNA TGCAGCGTTGACAGCGACTGTGCCTACGAGCAGTACTTC. Amino acid sequence: CSVDSDCAYEQYF.

The V call is TRBV24-1, the J call TRBJ2-3; 8 bases align to TRBD2. The J segment lost 2 bases and the V segment lost 0 bases, leaving 6 bases of the junction unmatched. CDR3 length: 17 residues. Germline loops: CDR1 KGHDR, CDR2 SFDVKD. As DNA, the CDR3 is TGTGCCACCAGTGATTTGTCCGGCGGGGGGTCCACAGATACGCAGTATTTT. This encodes CATSDLSGGGSTDTQYF.

The V gene is TRBV7-2, the J gene TRBJ1-2, with TRBD1 identical over 7 bases. Per the germline V gene, CDR1 is SGHTA and CDR2 is FQGNSA. This CDR3 comprises 13 residues. After removal of 6 bases from V and 3 bases from J, the junction contained 4 bases not matched to a gene. The CDR3 bases are TGTGCCAGCAGTCCCGACAGGGACTATGGCTACACCTTC. Its protein is CASSPDRDYGYTF. Full variable domain (outside the CDR3, taken from reference TRBV7-2 and TRBJ1-2): GAGVSQSPSNKVTEKGKDVELRCDPISGHTALYWYRQSLGQGLEFLIYFQGNSAPDKSGLPSDRFSAERTGGSVSTLTIQRTQQEDSAVYLCASSPDRDYGYTFGSGTRLTVV.

The chain recombines TRBV5-1 with TRBJ1-2, with D possibly matching TRBD1 (5 bases). This CDR3 has 13 residues. Trimming pared 1 base from V and 8 bases from J, leaving 12 bases between. CDR1 and CDR2 from the germline V gene are SGHRS and YFSETQ. The CDR3 coding sequence is TGCGCCAGCAGCTTGCAGGACAATAAAGGCTACACCTTC. Its protein product is CASSLQDNKGYTF.

The chain uses TRBV5-8 and TRBJ2-7; D is uncertain. Germline assignment: CDR1 SGHTS and CDR2 YDEGEE. CDR3 length: 15 residues. V lost 4 bases and J lost 5, with 19 bases in between. The CDR3 DNA reads as TGTGCCAGCAGCCATGTACTTCGCGGCGTAGACGAGCAGTACTTC. Amino acids: CASSHVLRGVDEQYF.

This chain connects TRBV7-9 to TRBJ1-6; D remains unclear. The CDR3 totals 14 residues. V was trimmed by 5 bases and J by 0 bases, leaving 5 bases between them. Germline lookup yields CDR1 SEHNR and CDR2 FQNEAQ (reference sequence). The CDR3 region is CASSDSSYNSPLHF. The CDR3 region has the DNA TGTGCCAGCAGCGATAGCTCCTATAATTCACCCCTCCACTTT.

The CDR3 bases are TGTGCCAGCAGCCCCCACCCCACTGGAAACACCATATATTTT. Translation: CASSPHPTGNTIYF. The chain carries TRBV9 and TRBJ1-3; the D is unclear. CDR3 length equals 14 residues. Germline assignment: CDR1 SGDLS and CDR2 YYNGEE. The V gene lost 4 bases and the J gene lost 2 bases, with 10 bases spanning the gap.

The chain has TRBV2 and TRBJ2-1, with unresolved D. The CDR3 covers 15 residues. V lost 4 bases and J 0 bases, leaving 10 bases between the germline ends. Germline CDR1 is SNHLY and CDR2 is FYNNEI. CDR3 nucleotide sequence: TGTGCCAGCAGTGCGGACGTTAGCTCCTACAATGAGCAGTTCTTC. This gives the protein CASSADVSSYNEQFF.

This clone was detected once. The chain couples TRBV21-1 to TRBJ1-5. TRBV21-1 is an annotated pseudogene. The CDR3 length is 17 residues. The CDR3 bases are TGTGCCAGCAGCATACGGGCCTATCGACAAAGCAATCAGCCCCAGCATTTT. It translates to CASSIRAYRQSNQPQHF.

About this clone: One end of the junction varies from germline; a read error may be responsible. The V call is TRBV5-1, the J call TRBJ1-6; 10 nucleotides align to TRBD1. From germline, CDR1 is SGHRS and CDR2 YFSETQ. CDR3 length: 15 residues. CDR3 in DNA: TGCGCCAGCAGCCTCGACAGGGGGCTTGATTCACCCTTCCACTTT. This sequence encodes CASSLDRGLDSPFHF.